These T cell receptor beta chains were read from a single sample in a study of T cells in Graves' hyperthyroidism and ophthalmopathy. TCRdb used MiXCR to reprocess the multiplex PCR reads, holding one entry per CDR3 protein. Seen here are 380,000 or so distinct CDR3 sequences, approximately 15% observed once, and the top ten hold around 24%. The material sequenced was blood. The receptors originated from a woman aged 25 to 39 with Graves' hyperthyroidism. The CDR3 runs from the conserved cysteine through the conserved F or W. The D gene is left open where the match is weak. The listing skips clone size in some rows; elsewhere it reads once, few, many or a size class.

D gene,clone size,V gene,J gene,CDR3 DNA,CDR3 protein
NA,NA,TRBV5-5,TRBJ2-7,TGTGCCAGCAGCTTGGAATACCAGTTTATCTACGAGCAGTACTTC,CASSLEYQFIYEQYF
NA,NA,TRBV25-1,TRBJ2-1,TGTGCCAGCAGTGAATCAGACAGGAGCAACAATGAGCAGTTCTTC,CASSESDRSNNEQFF
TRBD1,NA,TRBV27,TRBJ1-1,TGTGCCAGCAGGGGACAGGTTCGCACTGAAGCTTTCTTT,CASRGQVRTEAFF
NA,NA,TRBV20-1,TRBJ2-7,TGCAGTGCTACCGTCTCCCACGCGGGCACCTACGAGCAGTACTTC,CSATVSHAGTYEQYF
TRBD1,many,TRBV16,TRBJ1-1,TGTGCCAGCAGCCAGGGGACAGGGGTGGTTGAAGCTTTCTTT,CASSQGTGVVEAFF
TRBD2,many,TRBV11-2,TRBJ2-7,TGTGCCAGCAGTTCGCTCACTAGCGGGAGAGGCGAGCAGTACTTC,CASSSLTSGRGEQYF
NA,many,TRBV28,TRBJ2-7,TGTGCCAGCAGTTTTTCGACGGGGACGGAGGGCGAGCAGTACTTC,CASSFSTGTEGEQYF
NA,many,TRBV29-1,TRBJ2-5,TGCAGCGCTGCCCAAGGACGAGCCCGGACCCAGTACTTC,CSAAQGRARTQYF
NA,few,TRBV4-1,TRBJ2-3,TGCGCCAGCACATCTAGCGTCAGCACAGATACGCAGTATTTT,CASTSSVSTDTQYF
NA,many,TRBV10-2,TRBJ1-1,TGCGCCAGCTCGGGGGGAGGCGGGGAAGGGGCTTTCTTT,CASSGGGGEGAFF
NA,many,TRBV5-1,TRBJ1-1,TGCGCCAGCAGCCAGGGGTCCTCGCGGAGCACTGAAGCTTTCTTT,CASSQGSSRSTEAFF